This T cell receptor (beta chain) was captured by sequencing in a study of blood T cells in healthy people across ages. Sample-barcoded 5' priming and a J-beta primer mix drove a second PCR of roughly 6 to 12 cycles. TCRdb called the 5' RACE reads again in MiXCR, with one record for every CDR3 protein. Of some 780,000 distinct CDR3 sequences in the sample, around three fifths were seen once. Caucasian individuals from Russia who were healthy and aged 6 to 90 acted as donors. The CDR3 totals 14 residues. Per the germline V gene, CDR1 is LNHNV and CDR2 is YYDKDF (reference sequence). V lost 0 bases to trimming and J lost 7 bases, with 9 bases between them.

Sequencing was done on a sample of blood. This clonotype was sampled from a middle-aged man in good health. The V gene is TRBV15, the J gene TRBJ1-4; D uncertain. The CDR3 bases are TGTGCCACCAGCAGAGATCAATTAGGTGAAAAACTGTTTTTT. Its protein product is CATSRDQLGEKLFF.